Below, 25 T cell receptor beta chains from the same sample are listed, as sequenced in a study of T-cell reconstitution after alpha-beta-depleted transplantation in children. Using unique molecular identifiers, the investigators prepared the TCRbeta library. TCRdb reprocessed the PCR reads via MiXCR and lists one record per CDR3 protein. The sample records around 700,000 distinct CDR3 sequences, about 12% being singletons. Sequences were derived from PBMCs, sampled before TCRalphabeta/CD19-depleted stem cell transplant. The receptors originated from a girl aged 2-10 years with congenital amegakaryocytic thrombocytopenia, due to receive a stem cell transplant.

V is TRBV5-8 and J is TRBJ1-1, with D possibly TRBD1 on 5 matching bases. The CDR3 runs to 14 residues. V lost 3 bases and J 2 bases, leaving 11 bases between the germline ends. Germline V gene data show CDR1 as SGHTS and CDR2 as YDEGEE. The CDR3 protein is CASSYGDLNTEAFF. CDR3 coding DNA: TGTGCCAGCAGCTACGGGGACCTTAACACTGAAGCTTTCTTT.

J is TRBJ2-7 and V is TRBV28, with 10 positions matching TRBD2. The germline V gene encodes CDR1 MDHEN and CDR2 SYDVKM. This CDR3 region has 16 residues. V lost 3 bases, J lost 4 bases, and 9 bases stayed unmatched. For the CDR3, the DNA is TGTGCCAGCAGTTTGAATTGGGAGCGGGAGGGATACGAGCAGTACTTC. Protein sequence: CASSLNWEREGYEQYF.

The rearrangement joins TRBV20-1 to TRBJ2-3; weak D call: TRBD2 (5 bases). The CDR3 is 14 amino acids. Germline assignment: CDR1 DFQATT and CDR2 SNEGSKA (reference sequence). CDR3 bases: TGCAGCTCAACAGCGGACTTCATCACAGATACGCAGTATTTT. Amino acid sequence: CSSTADFITDTQYF.

This sequence joins TRBV29-1 and TRBJ2-5; D may correspond to TRBD1 or TRBD2 (5 bases each). V was trimmed by 6 bases and J by 5 bases, leaving 16 bases between them. The germline V gene encodes CDR1 SQVTM and CDR2 ANQGSEA. The length of the CDR3 is 13 residues. The CDR3 spells CSVDDPEGETQYF. CDR3 bases: TGCAGCGTAGACGACCCCGAGGGGGAGACCCAGTACTTC.

V and J are TRBV6-1 and TRBJ2-1, with 9 nucleotides matching TRBD1. Germline lookup yields CDR1 MNHNS and CDR2 SASEGT. The V segment lost 6 bases and the J segment 7 bases; nucleotides outside the gene matches: 10. The CDR3 runs 15 residues. The CDR3 DNA sequence: TGTGCCAGCAGGCACCGGGACAGGGACCGGAATGAGCAGTTCTTC. It codes for CASRHRDRDRNEQFF.

At least ten counts were recorded for this clonotype. The chain employs TRBV10-3 and TRBJ2-3; possible D gene TRBD1, 6 bases. Germline CDR1 and CDR2: ENHRY and SYGVKD. The length of the CDR3 is 14 residues. Deletions cut 4 bases from V and 2 bases from J, with 10 bases between. For the CDR3, the DNA is TGTGCCATCAGTGGACAGGCGGACACAGATACGCAGTATTTT. As protein: CAISGQADTDTQYF.

This clonotype was counted at least ten times. The rearrangement joins TRBV5-6 to TRBJ2-7; no definite D call. Looked up from germline, CDR1 is SGHDT and CDR2 is YYEEEE. The V gene lost 0 bases and the J gene lost 5 bases, with 12 bases spanning the gap. This CDR3 is built from 14 residues. As DNA, the CDR3 is TGTGCCAGCAGCTTGGGGGTCTTCAACCACGAGCAGTACTTC. Protein product: CASSLGVFNHEQYF.

This rearrangement joins TRBV7-9 to TRBJ2-3, with D perhaps matching TRBD1 (6 bases). This CDR3 spans 14 amino acids. The V and J ends lost 6 bases and 4 bases respectively, with 14 bases between them. Germline V CDR1 and CDR2: SEHNR, FQNEAQ (reference sequence). Here the CDR3 reads CASRSGQSPDTQYF. The CDR3 DNA reads as TGTGCCAGCAGATCAGGACAGTCGCCAGATACGCAGTATTTT.

This clonotype was observed a handful of times. The chain combines TRBV12-3 or TRBV12-4 with TRBJ2-7; TRBD2 aligns across 7 bases. V gave up 7 bases and J gave up 2 bases; unmatched junction bases: 11. The CDR3 is 15 residues long. This CDR3 reads CASTPYGRGTYEQYF. CDR3 nucleotide sequence: TGTGCCAGCACCCCTTATGGGAGGGGAACCTACGAGCAGTACTTC.

This clonotype was counted only a few times. V is TRBV5-1 and J is TRBJ1-5, with 9 bases fitting TRBD1. This CDR3 comprises 15 residues. With V trimmed by 2 bases and J by 3 bases, 3 bases remained unmatched. Germline-derived CDR1 and CDR2 are SGHRS and YFSETQ. The CDR3 coding sequence is TGCGCCAGCAGCTTAGGGACAGGGTACAATCAGCCCCAGCATTTT. Its translation is CASSLGTGYNQPQHF.

For the CDR3, the DNA is TGTGCCAGCAGTCAACAGGGATGGCTTACTGAAGCTTTCTTT. It specifies CASSQQGWLTEAFF. The chain carries TRBV12-3 or TRBV12-4 and TRBJ1-1; D possibly corresponds to TRBD1 (6 bases). This CDR3 contains 14 residues. The V gene lost 5 bases and the J gene lost 5 bases, with 15 bases spanning the gap.

This clonotype was seen at least ten times. The chain combines TRBV20-1 with TRBJ2-1, with 10 positions matching TRBD2. Germline V lookup: CDR1 DFQATT, CDR2 SNEGSKA (reference sequence). This CDR3 region has 14 residues. V shed 5 bases, J shed 7 bases, and the junction held 8 bases outside the gene matches. CDR3 loop: CSALAGEKGNEQFF. CDR3 DNA: TGCAGTGCTCTAGCGGGAGAGAAGGGGAATGAGCAGTTCTTC.

At least ten counts were recorded for this clonotype. This chain connects TRBV5-1 to TRBJ2-3; either TRBD1 or TRBD2 may fit D (5 bases each). The CDR3 is 15 amino acids. In germline, CDR1 is SGHRS, CDR2 YFSETQ. The V end lost 0 bases, the J end lost 5 bases, and 13 bases lay between the germline ends. The DNA for the CDR3 is TGCGCCAGCAGCTTGGGGGGGTTACCTCAAGATACGCAGTATTTT. This encodes CASSLGGLPQDTQYF.

The chain joins TRBV5-1 to TRBJ2-2, with D unclear. The CDR3 length is 15 residues. Trimming took off 6 bases at V and 5 bases at J, with 17 bases between the two ends. The germline gives CDR1 SGHRS, CDR2 YFSETQ. In nucleotides, the CDR3 is TGCGCCAGCACCTCCGGGCGAGTTGTGACCGGGGAGCTGTTTTTT. Translated, it gives CASTSGRVVTGELFF.

This chain joins TRBV3-1 and TRBJ2-6; D is perhaps TRBD1 (5 bases). The CDR3 spans 18 residues. V dropped 0 bases and J dropped 0 bases, with 12 bases sitting between them. Germline V gene lookup returns CDR1 LGHDT and CDR2 YNNKEL (reference sequence). The CDR3 protein is CASSQEDTGLSGANVLTF. CDR3 in DNA: TGTGCCAGCAGCCAAGAAGATACAGGCCTCTCTGGGGCCAACGTCCTGACTTTC.

The table lists this clonotype with many counts. The J gene is TRBJ2-7, the V gene TRBV4-1, with 7 bases identical to TRBD2. The trim removed 1 base at V and 12 bases at J, leaving 6 bases unmatched. Looked up from germline, CDR1 is MGHRA and CDR2 is YSYEKL. The CDR3 length is 12 residues. CDR3 protein: CASSQGAGALYF. The CDR3 coding sequence is TGCGCCAGCAGCCAAGGGGCGGGAGCTTTGTACTTC.

This clonotype was observed at least ten times. The chain uses TRBV5-1 and TRBJ2-7, with no clear D. The germline V and J ends were trimmed by 0 bases and 5 bases, with 12 bases remaining between them. Per germline, CDR1 SGHRS and CDR2 YFSETQ. The CDR3 is 14 amino acids. The CDR3 DNA reads as TGCGCCAGCAGCTTGGACCAGGTGGGCAACGAGCAGTACTTC. This codes for CASSLDQVGNEQYF.

This clonotype was recorded once. The J gene is TRBJ2-1, the V gene TRBV20-1; 8 nucleotides agree with TRBD2. This CDR3 has 16 amino acids. CDR1 and CDR2 (germline): DFQATT, SNEGSKA (reference sequence). V lost 3 bases and J lost 4; bases outside the gene matches: 11. The CDR3 DNA sequence: TGCAGTGCTAGCCTCCGGGGAGCGGGAGTTTACAATGAGCAGTTCTTC. Protein sequence: CSASLRGAGVYNEQFF.

This clonotype has ten or more counts. The rearrangement uses TRBV29-1 and TRBJ2-1; D is uncertain. The length of the CDR3 is 12 residues. Germline V gives CDR1 SQVTM, CDR2 ANQGSEA. Trimming removed 7 bases from V and 5 bases from J, with 12 bases in between. The CDR3: CSAAGRNNEQFF. DNA for the CDR3: TGCAGCGCCGCCGGGCGAAACAATGAGCAGTTCTTC.

This clonotype was seen at least ten times. The V call is TRBV5-1, the J call TRBJ1-1; 7 nucleotides align to TRBD1. The J segment lost 1 base and the V segment lost 3 bases, leaving 6 bases of the junction unmatched. This CDR3 has 15 amino acids. Germline V CDR1 and CDR2: SGHRS, YFSETQ. The CDR3 loop reads CASSWGQSGNTEAFF. The CDR3 nucleotides read TGCGCCAGCAGCTGGGGACAGTCGGGGAACACTGAAGCTTTCTTT.

The chain recombines TRBV10-2 with TRBJ2-1, with 7 bases lining up with TRBD2. The germline V gene encodes CDR1 WSHSY and CDR2 SAAADI. Trimming removed 7 bases from V and 5 bases from J; junction bases left unmatched: 5. The CDR3 consists of 13 residues. CDR3 loop: CASTAGLNNEQFF. The CDR3 region has the DNA TGCGCCAGCACAGCGGGACTGAACAATGAGCAGTTCTTC.

The chain joins TRBV29-1 to TRBJ2-3; D may correspond to TRBD1 or TRBD2 (5 bases each). Germline V gene lookup returns CDR1 SQVTM and CDR2 ANQGSEA. This CDR3 is 19 amino acids long. Trimming took 6 bases from V and 1 from J, leaving 29 bases between them. The CDR3 DNA reads as TGCAGCGTCCTACCGGGACCCCTGGCCCCCACACCCGGCACAGATACGCAGTATTTT. It codes for CSVLPGPLAPTPGTDTQYF.

This clonotype was counted many times. The chain uses TRBV29-1 and TRBJ2-1; D gene unclear. The V gene's germline CDR1 is SQVTM and CDR2 ANQGSEA. V was clipped by 2 bases and J by 2 bases, with 10 bases between them. The CDR3 runs 14 residues. The CDR3 coding sequence is TGCAGCGTTGAATTAGTTGGGGCCTACAATGAGCAGTTCTTC. Its translation is CSVELVGAYNEQFF.

This chain links TRBV12-3 or TRBV12-4 with TRBJ2-1, with D unresolved. V shed 5 bases and J shed 0 bases, with 11 bases lying between them. The CDR3 consists of 15 residues. The CDR3 DNA follows: TGTGCCAGCAGTATCGGGTTAAGCTCCTACAATGAGCAGTTCTTC. This translates into CASSIGLSSYNEQFF.

This clonotype was seen repeatedly, ten times or more. This chain uses TRBV20-1 with TRBJ2-4; maybe TRBD2 (6 bases). CDR1 is DFQATT, CDR2 SNEGSKA, per germline (reference sequence). This CDR3 region has 16 residues. The V and J ends lost 2 bases and 0 bases respectively, with 14 bases between them. The chain's CDR3 is CSARKGLGLAKNIQYF. CDR3 DNA: TGCAGTGCTAGAAAGGGACTGGGGCTAGCCAAAAACATTCAGTACTTC.